What follows are 10 T cell receptor beta chains derived from one specimen sequenced in a study of Tregs in tolerant kidney transplant recipients. The assay was immunoSEQ multiplex PCR, and TCRdb's table has in-frame clones only and misses some. The sample has tens of thousands of clones. Mixed chimerism was transient after nonmyeloablative marrow transplants from related graft donors. Sequenced here: CD4+ T cells from blood (PBMCs), sampled 24 months after the transplant. These receptors were taken from a human patient who received a combined kidney and bone marrow transplant. Certain T cells may be donor cells from the graft.

Remarks on this clone: The read comes to an end 3 residues before the CDR3 does, leaving the germline J gene to fill in the end. The rearrangement joins TRBV20-1 to TRBJ2-1; 15 bases align to TRBD2. The trim removed 2 bases at V and 6 bases at J, leaving 2 bases unmatched. The CDR3 loop spans 15 amino acids. CDR1 DFQATT and CDR2 SNEGSKA come from the germline V gene (reference sequence). The CDR3 loop is CSARWTSGRANEQFF. The part of the CDR3 DNA that was read is TGCAGTGCTAGATGGACTAGCGGGAGGGCCAATGAG.

In the case of this clone: Read data end 3 residues before the CDR3 end; the end is taken from the germline J gene. This chain uses TRBV11-2 with TRBJ2-7, with TRBD1 as a possible D gene (5 bases). Per the germline V gene, CDR1 is SGHAT and CDR2 is FQNNGV. V was pared by 0 bases and J by 2 bases, with 8 bases between. The CDR3 has 14 residues. The covered CDR3 bases are TGTGCCAGCAGCTTAGATTGGACAACCTACGAG. It translates to CASSLDWTTYE. The whole CDR3 protein is CASSLDWTTYEQYF.

As concerns this clone: The CDR3 goes on 3 residues after the read ends, and that part is filled in from the germline J gene. The genes are TRBV5-4 and TRBJ2-7; 9 bases fit TRBD1. CDR1 SGHNT and CDR2 YYREEE come from the germline V gene (reference sequence). J was trimmed by 5 bases and V by 0 bases; bases with no gene match: 6. The CDR3 extends over 15 amino acids. CDR3 DNA, as far as it was read: TGTGCCAGCAGCTTGGCCCGGGACAGGGACGACGAG. Residues: CASSLARDRDDE. The entire CDR3 sequence reads CASSLARDRDDEQYF. Supplemented by reference TRBV5-4 and TRBJ2-7, the full variable domain reads ETGVTQSPTHLIKTRGQQVTLRCSSQSGHNTVSWYQQALGQGPQFIFQYYREEENGRGNFPPRFSGLQFPNYSSELNVNALELDDSALYLCASSLARDRDDEQYFGPGTRLTVT.

Of note for this clone: The observed sequence ends 3 residues before the CDR3 terminus, with the missing tail filled in from the germline J gene. V and J are TRBV5-1 and TRBJ2-3; TRBD2 matches 10 bases. J gave up 0 bases and V 1 base, and 2 bases lay outside the gene matches. The germline CDR1 and CDR2 sequences are SGHRS and YFSETQ. This CDR3 is 16 amino acids long. The CDR3 spells CASSLTSGDSTDTQYF. The DNA read from the CDR3 is TGCGCCAGCAGCTTGACTAGCGGGGATAGCACAGATACG. Together with reference TRBV5-1 and TRBJ2-3, the CDR3 gives the full variable domain: KAGVTQTPRYLIKTRGQQVTLSCSPISGHRSVSWYQQTPGQGLQFLFEYFSETQRNKGNFPGRFSGRQFSNSRSEMNVSTLELGDSALYLCASSLTSGDSTDTQYFGPGTRLTVL.

A note on this clone: With the read ending 3 residues before the CDR3 end, the germline J gene is used to fill in that end. The V call is TRBV23-1, the J call TRBJ2-2, with D tentatively TRBD1 (6 bases). TRBV23-1 is recorded as an ORF, its role being uncertain. V was pared by 8 bases and J by 0 bases, with 16 bases between. The CDR3 sequence is 16 residues long. The CDR3 sequence is CASGLPGQTNTGELFF. The part of the CDR3 DNA that was read is TGCGCCAGCGGGTTACCGGGACAAACGAACACCGGGGAG.

Comment on this clone: Sequencing ends 3 residues short of the CDR3 end; the germline J gene provides the rest. The chain couples TRBV24-1 to TRBJ2-1; D gene ambiguous. The CDR3 has 13 amino acids. V gave up 3 bases and J gave up 3 bases, with 5 bases separating them. Germline V CDR1 and CDR2: KGHDR, SFDVKD. CDR3 sequence: CATSDQNYNEQFF. The CDR3 DNA, read in part, is TGTGCCACCAGTGATCAGAACTACAATGAG.

Points on this clone: The read falls 3 residues short of the CDR3 end, and the missing part is taken from the germline J gene. This chain connects TRBV30 to TRBJ1-1; D gene ambiguous. Trimming removed 0 bases from V and 7 bases from J, with 9 bases in between. Looked up from germline, CDR1 is GTSNPN and CDR2 is SVGIG (reference sequence). This CDR3 region has 12 residues. Incomplete CDR3 DNA: TGTGCCTGGAGTGTACGTAAGGGTGAA. Amino acid sequence: CAWSVRKGE. The complete CDR3 sequence is CAWSVRKGEAFF. Combining the CDR3 with reference TRBV30 and TRBJ1-1 gives the whole variable domain SQTIHQWPATLVQPVGSPLSLECTVEGTSNPNLYWYRQAAGRGLQLLFYSVGIGQISSEVPQNLSASRPQDRQFILSSKKLLLSDSGFYLCAWSVRKGEAFFGQGTRLTVV.

Remarks on this clone: The CDR3 end is not reached by the read, which stops 3 residues before it; the germline J gene fills it in. This chain uses TRBV28 with TRBJ2-6, with D unresolved. Per germline, CDR1 MDHEN and CDR2 SYDVKM. With 2 bases removed from V and 0 bases from J, the gap between germline ends came to 8 bases. The CDR3 sequence is 16 residues long. The CDR3 loop is CASSLGGSSGANVLTF. Partial CDR3 DNA: TGTGCCAGCAGTTTAGGCGGCAGCTCTGGGGCCAACGTC.

Comment on this clone: The read terminates 3 residues ahead of where the CDR3 ends, so the germline J gene completes it. The chain employs TRBV20-1 and TRBJ2-3, with TRBD2 matching over 7 bases. The germline V gene has CDR1 DFQATT and CDR2 SNEGSKA (reference sequence). This CDR3 comprises 15 residues. V trimming: 3 bases; J trimming: 1 base; junction bases outside the gene matches: 7. The CDR3 bases that were read are TGCAGTGCTAGCCCGGCTAGCGGTCGCACAGATACG. Amino acid sequence: CSASPASGRTDT. The complete CDR3 protein is CSASPASGRTDTQYF.

About this clone: The CDR3 end lies 3 residues beyond the end of the read and is filled in from the germline J gene. The chain links TRBV5-4 to TRBJ2-7, with 9 bases matching TRBD1. The J segment lost 5 bases and the V segment lost 5 bases, leaving 8 bases of the junction unmatched. The CDR3 runs 14 residues. The germline V gene encodes CDR1 SGHNT and CDR2 YYREEE (reference sequence). The CDR3 DNA, read in part, is TGTGCCAGCAGTTCGGACAGGGGCGGCAACGAG. As protein: CASSSDRGGNE. Given in full, the CDR3 is CASSSDRGGNEQYF. The entire variable domain, with the rest obtained from reference TRBV5-4 and TRBJ2-7, is as follows: ETGVTQSPTHLIKTRGQQVTLRCSSQSGHNTVSWYQQALGQGPQFIFQYYREEENGRGNFPPRFSGLQFPNYSSELNVNALELDDSALYLCASSSDRGGNEQYFGPGTRLTVT.